Listed here are 5 T cell receptor beta chains from one sample, sequenced in a study of vaccination effects on CD4 cells after COVID-19. Antigens for these TCRs are unknown. This table comes from immunoSEQ multiplex PCR, and its TCRdb copy is limited to in-frame clones, with some not included. The sample has 66,000 or so clones; approximately 80% are singletons. Between days 10 and 11 of culture, CD4+ T cells were separated out. Either the BNT162b2 or mRNA-1273 vaccine was given to participants in two doses. The starting material was CD4+ T cells from PBMCs cultured without peptide, obtained after COVID-19 vaccination. These receptors came from a human donor who received a COVID-19 vaccine.

DNA for the CDR3: TGTGCCAGCACCGACGGACAAGAGACCCAGTACTTC. Translation gives CASTDGQETQYF. The chain uses TRBV27 and TRBJ2-5; no clear D. CDR1 and CDR2 from the germline V gene are MNHEY and SMNVEV (reference sequence). Trimming removed 7 bases at V and 2 bases at J, with 8 bases between. The CDR3 sequence is 12 residues long.

The chain couples TRBV19 to TRBJ2-2; a weak D match, TRBD1 (6 bases). CDR1 and CDR2 from the germline V gene are LNHDA and SQIVND (reference sequence). V was clipped by 5 bases and J by 0 bases, with 10 bases between them. CDR3 length: 15 residues. The chain's CDR3 is CASSSRGANTGELFF. The CDR3 DNA follows: TGTGCCAGTAGTTCCAGGGGCGCGAACACCGGGGAGCTGTTTTTT.

The CDR3 region is CASSYYTGGNTGELFF. The CDR3 DNA reads TGTGCCAGCAGTTACTACACGGGGGGAAACACCGGGGAGCTGTTTTTT. The V and J genes are TRBV6-5 and TRBJ2-2; 7 nucleotides align to TRBD2. The CDR3 loop spans 16 amino acids. CDR1 MNHEY and CDR2 SVGAGI come from the germline V gene. Trimming took 1 base from V and 2 from J; bases not matched to a gene: 4.

The chain carries TRBV13 and TRBJ2-5; TRBD2 aligns across 11 bases. With 5 bases clipped from V and 6 bases from J, the junction kept 8 bases outside the gene matches. Germline lookup yields CDR1 PRHDT and CDR2 FYEKMQ (reference sequence). The length of the CDR3 is 15 residues. CDR3 region: CASSQILAGAKTQYF. The CDR3 coding sequence is TGTGCCAGCAGCCAGATACTAGCGGGGGCGAAGACCCAGTACTTC.

The J gene is TRBJ1-3, the V gene TRBV6-2 or TRBV6-3, with a tentative D call TRBD1 (6 bases). The CDR3 spans 13 residues. With 6 bases removed from V and 5 bases from J, the gap between germline ends came to 11 bases. Germline CDR1 is MNHEY and CDR2 is SVGEGT. CDR3 sequence reads: CASSRGPRNTIYF. CDR3 bases: TGTGCCAGCAGCAGGGGACCAAGAAACACCATATATTTT.